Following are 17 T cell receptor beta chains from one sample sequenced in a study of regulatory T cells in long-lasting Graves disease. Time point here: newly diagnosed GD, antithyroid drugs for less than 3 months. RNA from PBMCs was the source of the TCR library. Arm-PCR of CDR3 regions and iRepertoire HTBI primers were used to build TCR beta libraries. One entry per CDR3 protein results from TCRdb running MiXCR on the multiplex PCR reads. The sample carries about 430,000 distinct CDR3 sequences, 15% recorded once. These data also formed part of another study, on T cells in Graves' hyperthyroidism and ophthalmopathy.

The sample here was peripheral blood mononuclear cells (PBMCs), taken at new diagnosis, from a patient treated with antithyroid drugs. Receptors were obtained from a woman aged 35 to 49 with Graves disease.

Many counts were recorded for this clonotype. CDR3 in amino acids: CASKLQGRTGELFF. Here the CDR3 DNA reads TGTGCCAGCAAGTTGCAGGGGCGGACCGGGGAGCTGTTTTTT. The rearrangement joins TRBV6-1 to TRBJ2-2, with D tentatively TRBD1 (6 bases). CDR3 length: 14 residues. V lost 7 bases, J lost 5 bases, and 14 bases lay in between. Germline V gene data show CDR1 as MNHNS and CDR2 as SASEGT.

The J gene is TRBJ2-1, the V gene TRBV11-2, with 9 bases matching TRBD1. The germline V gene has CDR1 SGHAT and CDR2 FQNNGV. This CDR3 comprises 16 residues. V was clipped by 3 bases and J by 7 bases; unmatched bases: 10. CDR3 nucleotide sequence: TGTGCCAGCAGCTTGCGACAGGGGGTGAGGAGGAATGAGCAGTTCTTC. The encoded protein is CASSLRQGVRRNEQFF. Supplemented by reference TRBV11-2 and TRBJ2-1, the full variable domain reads EAGVAQSPRYKIIEKRQSVAFWCNPISGHATLYWYQQILGQGPKLLIQFQNNGVVDDSQLPKDRFSAERLKGVDSTLKIQPAKLEDSAVYLCASSLRQGVRRNEQFFGPGTRLTVL.

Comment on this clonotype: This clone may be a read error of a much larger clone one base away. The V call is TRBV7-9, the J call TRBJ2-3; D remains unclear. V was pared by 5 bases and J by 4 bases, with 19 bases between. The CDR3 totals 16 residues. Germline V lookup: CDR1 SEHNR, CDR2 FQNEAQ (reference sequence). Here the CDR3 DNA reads TGTGCCAGCAGCCAAGATCAGGTAGGGCCCCCAGATACGCAGTATTTT. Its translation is CASSQDQVGPPDTQYF.

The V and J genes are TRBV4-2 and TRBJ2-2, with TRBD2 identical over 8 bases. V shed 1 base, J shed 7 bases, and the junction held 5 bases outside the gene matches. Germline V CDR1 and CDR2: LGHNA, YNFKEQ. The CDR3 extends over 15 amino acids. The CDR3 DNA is TGTGCCAGCAGCCAAGCGGGGGGGAGGATCGGGGAGCTGTTTTTT. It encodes CASSQAGGRIGELFF.

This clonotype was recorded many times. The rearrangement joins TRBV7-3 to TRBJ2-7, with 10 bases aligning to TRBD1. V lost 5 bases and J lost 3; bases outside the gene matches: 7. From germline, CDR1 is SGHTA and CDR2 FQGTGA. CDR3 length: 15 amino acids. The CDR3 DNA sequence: TGTGCCAGCAGCAGGACAGGGGGGGCGGGCTACGAGCAGTACTTC. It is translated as CASSRTGGAGYEQYF.

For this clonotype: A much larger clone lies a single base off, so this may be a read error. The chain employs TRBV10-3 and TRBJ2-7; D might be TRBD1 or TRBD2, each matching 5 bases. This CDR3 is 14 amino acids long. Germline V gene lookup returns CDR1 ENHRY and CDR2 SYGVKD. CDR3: CAIRAGISDYGQYF. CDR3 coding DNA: TGTGCCATCAGGGCAGGGATTTCCGACTACGGGCAGTACTTC.

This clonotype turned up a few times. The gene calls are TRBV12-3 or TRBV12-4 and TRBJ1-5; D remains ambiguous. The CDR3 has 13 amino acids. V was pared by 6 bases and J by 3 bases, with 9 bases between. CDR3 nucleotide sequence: TGTGCCAGCAGAACCTCATACAATCAGCCCCAGCATTTT. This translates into CASRTSYNQPQHF.

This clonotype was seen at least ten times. The CDR3 DNA sequence: TGTGCCAGCAGCTTAGTACAGGGAGGTTTGGAGACCCAGTACTTC. Translating gives CASSLVQGGLETQYF. The chain couples TRBV7-3 to TRBJ2-5; D tentatively fits TRBD1 or TRBD2 (6 bases each). Germline lookup yields CDR1 SGHTA and CDR2 FQGTGA. CDR3 size: 15 residues. V was cut by 2 bases and J by 5 bases, with 15 bases left in between.

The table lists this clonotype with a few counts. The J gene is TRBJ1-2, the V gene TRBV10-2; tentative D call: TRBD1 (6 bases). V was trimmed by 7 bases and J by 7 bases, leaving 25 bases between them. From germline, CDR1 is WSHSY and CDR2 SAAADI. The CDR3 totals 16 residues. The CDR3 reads CASTRVGQPSLSGYTF. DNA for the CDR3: TGCGCCAGCACCAGGGTGGGACAACCTTCTCTTAGTGGCTACACCTTC.

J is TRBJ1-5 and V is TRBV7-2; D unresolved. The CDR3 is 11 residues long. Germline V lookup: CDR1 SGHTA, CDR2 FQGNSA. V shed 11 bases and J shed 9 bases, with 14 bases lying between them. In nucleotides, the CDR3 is TGTGCCTGCGGCTCCCTTTGGCCCCAGCATTTT. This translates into CACGSLWPQHF.

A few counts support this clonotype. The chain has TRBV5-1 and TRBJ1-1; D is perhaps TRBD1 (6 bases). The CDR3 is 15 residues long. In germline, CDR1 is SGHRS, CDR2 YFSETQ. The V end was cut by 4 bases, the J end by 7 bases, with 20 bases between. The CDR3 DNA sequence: TGCGCCAGCAGCCGCGGACAGCCGGGTCTAGGTGAAGCTTTCTTT. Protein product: CASSRGQPGLGEAFF.

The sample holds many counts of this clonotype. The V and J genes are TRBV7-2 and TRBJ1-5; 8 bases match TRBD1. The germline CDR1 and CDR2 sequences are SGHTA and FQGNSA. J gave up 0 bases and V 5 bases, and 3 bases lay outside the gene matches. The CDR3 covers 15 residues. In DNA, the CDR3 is TGTGCCAGCAGCCTGGACAGGGCTAGCAATCAGCCCCAGCATTTT. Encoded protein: CASSLDRASNQPQHF.

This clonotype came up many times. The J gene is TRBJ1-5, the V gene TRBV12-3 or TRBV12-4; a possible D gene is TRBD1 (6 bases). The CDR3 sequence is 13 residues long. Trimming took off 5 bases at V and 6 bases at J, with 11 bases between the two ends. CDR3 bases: TGTGCCAGCAGTAGGACAGATGGTCAGCCCCAGCATTTT. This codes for CASSRTDGQPQHF.

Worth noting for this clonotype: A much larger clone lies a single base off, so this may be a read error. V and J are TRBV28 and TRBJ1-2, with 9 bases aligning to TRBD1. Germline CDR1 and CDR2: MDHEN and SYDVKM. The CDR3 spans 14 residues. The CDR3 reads CAGSFSGTGHGYTF. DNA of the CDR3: TGTGCCGGCAGTTTCTCCGGGACAGGGCATGGCTACACCTTC.

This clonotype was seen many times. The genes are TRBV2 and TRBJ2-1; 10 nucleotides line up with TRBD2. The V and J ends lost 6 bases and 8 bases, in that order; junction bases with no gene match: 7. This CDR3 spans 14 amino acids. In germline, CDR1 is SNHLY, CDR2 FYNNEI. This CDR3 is CASSPAGGGDEQFF. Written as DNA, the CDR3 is TGTGCCAGCAGCCCAGCGGGGGGGGGAGATGAGCAGTTCTTC.

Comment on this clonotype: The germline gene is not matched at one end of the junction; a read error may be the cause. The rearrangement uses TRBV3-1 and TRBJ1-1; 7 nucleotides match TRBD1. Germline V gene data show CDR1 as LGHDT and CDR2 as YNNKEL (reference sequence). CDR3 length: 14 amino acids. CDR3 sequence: CASSQLDRATEDFF. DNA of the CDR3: TGTGCCAGCAGCCAACTCGACAGGGCCACTGAAGATTTCTTT.

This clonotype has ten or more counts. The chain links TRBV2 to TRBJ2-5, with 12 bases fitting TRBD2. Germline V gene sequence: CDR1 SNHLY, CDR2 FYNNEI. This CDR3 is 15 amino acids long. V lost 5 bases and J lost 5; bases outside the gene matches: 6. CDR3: CASSPSGRAGETQYF. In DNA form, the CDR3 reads TGTGCCAGCAGTCCTAGCGGGAGGGCCGGGGAGACCCAGTACTTC.